One TCR beta chain is described in this entry. No antigen is known for it. By way of CD45RO/CCR7/CD25/CD127/CD95/CD27, the CD4+ regulatory, stem cell-like memory, central memory and naive cells were sorted. Purity above 98% was achieved in all sorted populations. This entry is derived from a study of beta chain features in type 1 diabetes. Study-wide context: Healthy donors and patients had similar age, gender and cell yields.

This CDR3 contains 14 residues. Trimming stripped 3 bases from V and 3 bases from J, with 11 bases between. CDR1 and CDR2 (germline): WSHSY, SAAADI. The study, taken as a whole, reports: When Type 1 diabetes patients were examined, their TCRB CDR3s proved moderately but significantly shorter in all four CD4+ subsets. There was no resolution here of whether HLA type influences TCRB rearrangement.

Expressed TCRB transcripts got sequenced, as all isolated RNA was reverse transcribed. Clones were read by immunoSEQ multiplex PCR, and TCRdb kept only the in-frame ones, dropping some. Among 640,000 or so clones listed, about an eighth were seen once. The chain employs TRBV10-2 and TRBJ1-1, with no clear D. Input material: naive CD4+ T cells from blood. The sequence was collected from a man between 18 and 29 years old with type 1 diabetes. The CDR3 DNA reads TGCGCCAGCAGTGAACTAGGGAAGGACACTGAAGCTTTCTTT. Its protein product is CASSELGKDTEAFF.